Detailed here is one T cell receptor (beta chain). The data were taken from a study of blood T cell repertoires in COVID-19. Background on the study: The cDNA or gDNA used as material had been derived from T cells, B-cell-depleted T cells, or PBMCs.

Trimming stripped 4 bases from V and 5 bases from J, with 14 bases between. CDR3 length equals 14 residues. The V gene's germline CDR1 is LNHDA and CDR2 SQIVND (reference sequence). Original analysis: How many nucleated cells were present was estimated from reference gene primer amplification. Generated by immunoSEQ multiplex PCR, the TCRdb table keeps only in-frame clones and is missing some. D and trimming come from the DNA, and the V and J calls and clone size come from that table. This table has 70,000 to 90,000 clones, approximately 87% appearing once. The sample was peripheral blood. The sequence came from a woman of 80 years or more with acute or convalescent COVID-19. This chain joins TRBV19 and TRBJ1-1; D not resolved. Written as DNA, the CDR3 is TGTGCCAGTAGTACCGGAGGAGAGGTGACTGAAGCTTTCTTT. This sequence encodes CASSTGGEVTEAFF.